Shown below are 12 T cell receptor beta chains from a single sample sequenced in a study of a mutant IDH1 vaccine in newly diagnosed glioma. Time point of the sample: baseline, week 1 (first vaccination visit). The treatment is: pre-vaccination baseline after standard-of-care therapy. The repertoire was sequenced with immunoSEQ multiplex PCR; TCRdb's copy has only in-frame clones and lacks some. The data hold approximately 100,000 clones, with roughly 90% observed a single time. The starting material was PBMCs, obtained from a glioma patient treated with radiotherapy, temozolomide or both. These receptors all stem from a woman in her fifties or sixties with glioma.

The chain employs TRBV5-1 and TRBJ2-1; no definite D call. The germline V gene encodes CDR1 SGHRS and CDR2 YFSETQ. The CDR3 sequence is 13 residues long. V was shortened by 0 bases and J by 6 bases, with 7 bases between the two germline ends. The CDR3 DNA reads as TGCGCCAGCAGCTTGGGGGCACCCAATGAGCAGTTCTTC. Protein: CASSLGAPNEQFF.

V is TRBV29-1 and J is TRBJ2-1, with 10 positions matching TRBD2. V lost 3 bases to trimming and J lost 7 bases; unmatched junction nucleotides: 9. CDR3 length equals 15 residues. Germline V CDR1 and CDR2: SQVTM, ANQGSEA. For the CDR3, the DNA is TGCAGCGTTGACAGGGCTAGCGGGAGTATAAATGAGCAGTTCTTC. Translated, it gives CSVDRASGSINEQFF.

V usage is TRBV4-1 and J usage is TRBJ2-3, with 8 bases lining up with TRBD1. With 4 bases clipped from V and 2 bases from J, the junction kept 14 bases outside the gene matches. From germline, CDR1 is MGHRA and CDR2 YSYEKL. The length of the CDR3 is 18 residues. In DNA, the CDR3 is TGCGCCAGCAGCCGTACCGGCCCTCAGGGGGCCGCCACAGATACGCAGTATTTT. This sequence encodes CASSRTGPQGAATDTQYF.

The J gene is TRBJ2-3, the V gene TRBV7-9; D is unresolved. CDR1 SEHNR and CDR2 FQNEAQ come from the germline V gene (reference sequence). The CDR3 totals 13 residues. Trimming took off 7 bases at V and 0 bases at J, with 8 bases between the two ends. As DNA, the CDR3 is TGTGCCAGCACACAAACAAGCACAGATACGCAGTATTTT. Residues: CASTQTSTDTQYF.

This clone appeared a single time. V is TRBV28 and J is TRBJ2-7, with D perhaps matching TRBD1 or TRBD2 (6 bases each). V was clipped by 3 bases and J by 2 bases, with 14 bases between them. The CDR3 consists of 15 residues. The V gene's germline CDR1 is MDHEN and CDR2 SYDVKM. The CDR3 DNA reads TGTGCCAGCAGTTTCCCCAAGGGGGGTGCCTACGAGCAGTACTTC. It specifies CASSFPKGGAYEQYF.

The chain carries TRBV5-1 and TRBJ2-2, with unresolved D. The V gene lost 3 bases and the J gene lost 0 bases, with 12 bases spanning the gap. This CDR3 region has 16 residues. Per the germline V gene, CDR1 is SGHRS and CDR2 is YFSETQ. The CDR3 DNA reads as TGCGCCAGCAGCTCGATCGATCGGGCGAACACCGGGGAGCTGTTTTTT. Its protein is CASSSIDRANTGELFF.

This clone was detected only once. The rearrangement links TRBV28 to TRBJ2-1; TRBD2 might be the D (5 bases). The CDR3 length is 14 residues. Germline V gene data show CDR1 as MDHEN and CDR2 as SYDVKM. V lost 6 bases and J lost 4, with 13 bases in between. The CDR3 sequence: CASRQKRVYNEQFF. The CDR3 region has the DNA TGTGCCAGCAGACAAAAGAGGGTTTACAATGAGCAGTTCTTC.

The chain employs TRBV2 and TRBJ2-3, with D tentatively TRBD1 or TRBD2 (6 bases each). The CDR3 has 13 amino acids. V was clipped by 6 bases and J by 13 bases, with 20 bases between them. The germline CDR1 and CDR2 sequences are SNHLY and FYNNEI. CDR3 residues: CASRGGRGDSEYF. Written as DNA, the CDR3 is TGTGCCAGCAGAGGGGGGAGAGGAGATAGCGAGTATTTT.

Of note for this clone: The sample contains more than one DNA sequence encoding this CDR3. The chain has TRBV28 and TRBJ2-7; TRBD1 is a possible D gene (6 bases). Trimming shortened V by 3 bases and J by 0 bases, and 9 bases separated the two germline ends. The CDR3 covers 14 residues. Germline CDR1 is MDHEN and CDR2 is SYDVKM. CDR3 DNA: TGTGCCAGCAGTTTGCAGGGGAGCTCCTACGAGCAGTACTTC. Translated, it gives CASSLQGSSYEQYF.

This chain links TRBV18 with TRBJ2-7; TRBD1 might be the D (6 bases). This CDR3 contains 14 residues. Looked up from germline, CDR1 is KGHSH and CDR2 is LQKENI. Trimming cost V 4 bases and J 0 bases, with 10 bases left between them. The CDR3 coding sequence is TGTGCCAGCTCACTAATGGACAGCTCCTACGAGCAGTACTTC. Translation gives CASSLMDSSYEQYF.

The chain recombines TRBV9 with TRBJ2-3, with 7 bases aligning to TRBD2. Germline V gives CDR1 SGDLS, CDR2 YYNGEE. With 3 bases clipped from V and 3 bases from J, the junction kept 7 bases outside the gene matches. The CDR3 consists of 15 residues. The DNA of the CDR3 is TGTGCCAGCAGCGCCCAACTTAGCGGGACAGATACGCAGTATTTT. Encoded protein: CASSAQLSGTDTQYF.

The genes are TRBV11-2 and TRBJ1-2, with TRBD1 identical over 10 bases. Germline values: CDR1 SGHAT, CDR2 FQNNGV. This CDR3 comprises 14 residues. V lost 5 bases and J lost 6; bases outside the gene matches: 6. The CDR3 protein is CASSRDRGSDGYTF. The CDR3 bases are TGTGCCAGCAGCCGGGACAGGGGTTCTGATGGCTACACCTTC.